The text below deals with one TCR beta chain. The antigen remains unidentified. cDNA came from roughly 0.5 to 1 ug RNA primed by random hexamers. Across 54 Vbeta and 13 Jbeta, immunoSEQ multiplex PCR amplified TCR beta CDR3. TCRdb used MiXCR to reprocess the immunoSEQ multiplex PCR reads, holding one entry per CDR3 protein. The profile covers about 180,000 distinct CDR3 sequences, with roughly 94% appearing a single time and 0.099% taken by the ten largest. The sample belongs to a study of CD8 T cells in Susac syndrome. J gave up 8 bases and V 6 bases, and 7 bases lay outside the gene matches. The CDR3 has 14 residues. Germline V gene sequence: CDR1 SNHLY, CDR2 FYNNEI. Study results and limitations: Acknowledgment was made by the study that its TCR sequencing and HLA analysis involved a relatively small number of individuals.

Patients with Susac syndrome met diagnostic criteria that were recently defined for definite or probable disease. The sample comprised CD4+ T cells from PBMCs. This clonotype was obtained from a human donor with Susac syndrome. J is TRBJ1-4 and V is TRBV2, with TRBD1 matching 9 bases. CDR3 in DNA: TGTGCCAGCAGCGGCGACAGGGGGTTCGAAAAACTGTTTTTT. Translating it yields CASSGDRGFEKLFF.